This passage covers 32 T cell receptor beta chains from one sample sequenced in a study of cytomegalovirus exposure and HLA in healthy donors. PCR used 60 Vbeta primers and 13 Jbeta primers. Produced via immunoSEQ multiplex PCR; TCRdb's table is partial and in-frame only. Altogether over 150,000 clones are present, around 80% being singletons, with the ten largest covering more than 1%. The specimen was PBMCs. The receptors stem from a boy aged 2 to 9 in good health and CMV-seronegative.

The chain has TRBV4-2 and TRBJ2-2, with 10 positions matching TRBD2. In germline, CDR1 is LGHNA, CDR2 YNFKEQ. The CDR3 length is 19 residues. V shed 0 bases and J 5 bases; nucleotides not matched to a gene: 12. In nucleotides, the CDR3 is TGTGCCAGCAGCCAAGATCTCCCAGCGGGAGGGCGATGGACCGGGGAGCTGTTTTTT. It translates to CASSQDLPAGGRWTGELFF.

The chain links TRBV7-9 to TRBJ2-1; maybe TRBD2 (6 bases). V lost 3 bases and J lost 4, with 16 bases in between. Germline V gene sequence: CDR1 SEHNR, CDR2 FQNEAQ (reference sequence). The CDR3 runs to 16 residues. The CDR3 here is CASSFLSGSIYNEQFF. The CDR3, as DNA: TGTGCCAGCAGCTTTCTCAGCGGGTCCATATACAATGAGCAGTTCTTC.

The chain carries TRBV19 and TRBJ2-1, with D perhaps matching TRBD2 (5 bases). V lost 2 bases, J lost 7 bases, and 15 bases lay in between. This CDR3 has 15 residues. Germline-derived CDR1 and CDR2 are LNHDA and SQIVND (reference sequence). The CDR3 here is CASSISYDGINEQFF. The CDR3 bases are TGTGCCAGTAGTATAAGTTACGACGGGATAAATGAGCAGTTCTTC. The variable domain in full, completed from reference TRBV19 and TRBJ2-1, reads DGGITQSPKYLFRKEGQNVTLSCEQNLNHDAMYWYRQDPGQGLRLIYYSQIVNDFQKGDIAEGYSVSREKKESFPLTVTSAQKNPTAFYLCASSISYDGINEQFFGPGTRLTVL.

This clone was seen more than once but under ten times. The chain combines TRBV6-6 with TRBJ1-2; D is undetermined. The CDR3 extends over 11 amino acids. The germline V and J ends were trimmed by 8 bases and 5 bases, with 9 bases remaining between them. Germline-derived CDR1 and CDR2 are MNHNY and SVGAGI (reference sequence). CDR3: CASYGGYGYTF. The CDR3 nucleotides are TGTGCCAGCTACGGAGGGTATGGCTACACCTTC.

The rearrangement joins TRBV2 to TRBJ1-1; D possibly corresponds to TRBD1 (6 bases). The CDR3 runs to 15 residues. CDR1 is SNHLY and CDR2 is FYNNEI in the germline V gene. The V end was cut by 6 bases, the J end by 1 base, with 15 bases between. CDR3 sequence (DNA): TGTGCCAGCAGGAGAGGGACACTCGAGAACACTGAAGCTTTCTTT. Translating it yields CASRRGTLENTEAFF.

The chain is built from TRBV5-1 and TRBJ1-3; 8 positions agree with TRBD1. V gave up 2 bases and J gave up 1 base; unmatched junction bases: 8. The CDR3 sequence is 17 residues long. CDR1 and CDR2 (germline): SGHRS, YFSETQ. The CDR3 loop is CASSLAPQGASGNTIYF. CDR3 sequence (DNA): TGCGCCAGCAGCTTAGCCCCTCAGGGGGCGTCTGGAAACACCATATATTTT.

This chain joins TRBV5-6 and TRBJ2-7, with D possibly TRBD2 on 5 matching bases. Germline loops: CDR1 SGHDT, CDR2 YYEEEE. Between the trimmed V and J ends, which lost 4 bases and 7 bases, there was a span of 12 bases. The CDR3 totals 12 residues. This chain's CDR3 is CASSPGDQEQYF. CDR3 in DNA: TGTGCCAGCAGCCCCGGGGATCAGGAGCAGTACTTC. The complete variable domain, with remaining parts taken from reference TRBV5-6 and TRBJ2-7, reads DAGVTQSPTHLIKTRGQQVTLRCSPKSGHDTVSWYQQALGQGPQFIFQYYEEEERQRGNFPDRFSGHQFPNYSSELNVNALLLGDSALYLCASSPGDQEQYFGPGTRLTVT.

The CDR3 coding sequence is TGTGCCACCAGCAGGACAGGGACTGGGGCCAACGTCCTGACTTTC. It codes for CATSRTGTGANVLTF. The chain combines TRBV15 with TRBJ2-6; 7 nucleotides line up with TRBD1. The germline V gene encodes CDR1 LNHNV and CDR2 YYDKDF (reference sequence). V was clipped by 3 bases and J by 2 bases; unmatched bases: 1. The CDR3 length is 15 residues. The whole variable domain, filled in from reference TRBV15 and TRBJ2-6, reads DAMVIQNPRYQVTQFGKPVTLSCSQTLNHNVMYWYQQKSSQAPKLLFHYYDKDFNNEADTPDNFQSRRPNTSFCFLDIRSPGLGDTAMYLCATSRTGTGANVLTFGAGSRLTVL.

Only one count was recorded for this clone. The chain has TRBV7-2 and TRBJ2-5; 9 bases are shared with TRBD1. CDR1 is SGHTA and CDR2 is FQGNSA in the germline V gene. V shed 3 bases and J 2 bases; nucleotides not matched to a gene: 1. This CDR3 has 14 amino acids. For the CDR3, the DNA is TGTGCCAGCAGCTTGACAGGGGGTCAAGAGACCCAGTACTTC. Translating it yields CASSLTGGQETQYF.

The sample holds a few counts of this clone. The sample has other DNA sequences that encode this CDR3 too. V gene TRBV5-1 combines with J gene TRBJ2-3; TRBD2 aligns across 14 bases. The CDR3 runs 16 residues. Trimming cost V 3 bases and J 1 base; bases outside gene matches: 1. CDR1 and CDR2 from the germline V gene are SGHRS and YFSETQ. The CDR3 DNA sequence: TGCGCCAGCAGCTCGGGACTAGCGGGAGGCACAGATACGCAGTATTTT. Protein: CASSSGLAGGTDTQYF.

The genes are TRBV6-1 and TRBJ2-3; D gene ambiguous. The germline CDR1 and CDR2 sequences are MNHNS and SASEGT. The CDR3 has 13 amino acids. V was trimmed by 8 bases and J by 2 bases, leaving 11 bases between them. CDR3: CASSNTDTDTQYF. CDR3 bases: TGTGCCAGCTCGAACACCGACACAGATACGCAGTATTTT.

The chain has TRBV10-2 and TRBJ2-3; 9 bases map to TRBD2. The germline gives CDR1 WSHSY, CDR2 SAAADI. Trimming took 7 bases from V and 4 from J; bases not matched to a gene: 6. The CDR3 extends over 14 amino acids. The CDR3 spells CASMERGVSDTQYF. CDR3 sequence (DNA): TGCGCCAGCATGGAGCGGGGGGTGTCAGATACGCAGTATTTT.

The genes are TRBV5-4 and TRBJ2-5; 10 bases agree with TRBD1. The end of the DNA fits TRBJ2-7 better, so the J call may be wrong. The CDR3 runs 15 residues. The germline V gene has CDR1 SGHNT and CDR2 YYREEE (reference sequence). In DNA, the CDR3 is TGTGCCAGCAGCTTCCCGGGACAGGGGTCCTACGAGCAGTACTTC. Amino acid sequence: CASSFPGQGSYEQYF.

There are a few counts of this clone. The genes are TRBV6-1 and TRBJ1-1; D perhaps matches TRBD1 (6 bases). The CDR3 spans 15 residues. Trimming left V 5 bases short and J 0 bases short, with 13 bases between. The germline gives CDR1 MNHNS, CDR2 SASEGT. This CDR3 reads CASSPGGYLNTEAFF. The CDR3 DNA sequence: TGTGCCAGCAGTCCGGGGGGCTACCTGAACACTGAAGCTTTCTTT.

J is TRBJ2-1 and V is TRBV9; 8 bases are a match to TRBD1. Germline V gene sequence: CDR1 SGDLS, CDR2 YYNGEE. The CDR3 has 15 residues. With V trimmed by 3 bases and J by 0 bases, 2 bases remained unmatched. The CDR3 DNA is TGTGCCAGCAGCGGTGGACAGGGCTCCTACAATGAGCAGTTCTTC. Protein product: CASSGGQGSYNEQFF.

The rearrangement joins TRBV2 to TRBJ2-7, with 7 nucleotides matching TRBD2. The CDR3 length is 18 residues. With V trimmed by 0 bases and J by 3 bases, 14 bases remained unmatched. Germline loops: CDR1 SNHLY, CDR2 FYNNEI. CDR3 residues: CASSEALPGRDLFYEQYF. In DNA form, the CDR3 reads TGTGCCAGCAGTGAAGCGCTCCCTGGGAGGGACCTTTTCTACGAGCAGTACTTC.

V and J are TRBV2 and TRBJ2-3, with 7 positions matching TRBD2. CDR1 is SNHLY, CDR2 FYNNEI, per germline. This CDR3 contains 14 residues. J lost 6 bases, V lost 4 bases, and 7 bases had no gene match. This CDR3 reads CASSVSGAKDTQYF. CDR3 nucleotides: TGTGCCAGCAGTGTAAGCGGGGCCAAGGATACGCAGTATTTT.

The chain joins TRBV27 to TRBJ1-1, with TRBD1 as a possible D gene (6 bases). V was cut by 5 bases and J by 5 bases, with 15 bases left in between. Germline V gives CDR1 MNHEY, CDR2 SMNVEV (reference sequence). This CDR3 comprises 14 residues. The CDR3 DNA reads TGTGCCAGCAGTAAGACAGGCCCAGGGACTGAAGCTTTCTTT. Translated: CASSKTGPGTEAFF.

The chain joins TRBV5-6 to TRBJ2-2; TRBD1 matches at 10 bases. J lost 5 bases, V lost 5 bases, and 9 bases had no gene match. In germline, CDR1 is SGHDT, CDR2 YYEEEE. The CDR3 length is 16 residues. CDR3 in DNA: TGTGCCAGCAGTTATGCCGGGACAGGGGAGACCGGGGAGCTGTTTTTT. It translates to CASSYAGTGETGELFF.

V and J are TRBV6-5 and TRBJ2-3; weak D call: TRBD2 (5 bases). Trimming removed 7 bases at V and 0 bases at J, with 14 bases between. Germline CDR1 is MNHEY and CDR2 is SVGAGI. This CDR3 has 15 amino acids. For the CDR3, the DNA is TGTGCCAGCAACCTTCTAGCTTATAGCACAGATACGCAGTATTTT. Translating it yields CASNLLAYSTDTQYF.

V gene TRBV6-5 combines with J gene TRBJ1-1; D might be TRBD1 (6 bases). With 2 bases removed from V and 0 bases from J, the gap between germline ends came to 10 bases. From germline, CDR1 is MNHEY and CDR2 SVGAGI. The CDR3 loop spans 15 amino acids. The CDR3: CASSYSGDMNTEAFF. The CDR3 nucleotides are TGTGCCAGCAGTTACAGTGGGGACATGAACACTGAAGCTTTCTTT.

The gene calls are TRBV7-2 and TRBJ1-6; D might be TRBD1 (5 bases). The CDR3 runs 14 residues. V lost 6 bases to trimming and J lost 7 bases, with 13 bases between them. The germline V gene encodes CDR1 SGHTA and CDR2 FQGNSA. DNA of the CDR3: TGTGCCAGCAGGATCTACGGGGGGAATTCACCCCTCCACTTT. Its translation is CASRIYGGNSPLHF.

This clone was seen only once. V and J are TRBV2 and TRBJ1-1; D is possibly TRBD1 (5 bases). The CDR3 totals 15 residues. Trimming pared 5 bases from V and 1 base from J, leaving 14 bases between. CDR1 SNHLY and CDR2 FYNNEI come from the germline V gene. CDR3 sequence: CASSRQGVGNTEAFF. The DNA for the CDR3 is TGTGCCAGCAGTAGGCAGGGCGTGGGGAACACTGAAGCTTTCTTT.

The chain has TRBV6-6 and TRBJ1-3, with TRBD1 matching 7 bases. The CDR3 loop spans 14 amino acids. The V gene's germline CDR1 is MNHNY and CDR2 SVGAGI (reference sequence). V was pared by 5 bases and J by 6 bases, with 7 bases of the junction left unmatched. The CDR3, as DNA: TGTGCCAGCAGTACCGGGACAGACCCAAACACCATATATTTT. The encoded protein is CASSTGTDPNTIYF.

The genes are TRBV13 and TRBJ2-7; 9 bases fit TRBD2. The length of the CDR3 is 17 residues. V dropped 1 base and J dropped 4; count of bases not matched to a gene: 11. Germline CDR1 and CDR2: PRHDT and FYEKMQ (reference sequence). CDR3 residues: CASSLEGLGSGSYEQYF. In DNA, the CDR3 is TGTGCCAGCAGCTTAGAGGGGCTTGGTAGCGGGAGTTACGAGCAGTACTTC.

Notes on this clone: Other nucleotide sequences in the sample specify the same CDR3. The chain is built from TRBV7-8 and TRBJ2-3; D ambiguous. Germline loops: CDR1 SGHVS, CDR2 FQNEAQ. CDR3 length: 13 residues. The germline V and J ends were trimmed by 4 bases and 1 base, with 6 bases remaining between them. CDR3 in DNA: TGTGCCAGCAGCTCCCCTGGCACAGATACGCAGTATTTT. Translation: CASSSPGTDTQYF.

This clone was observed once. The chain is built from TRBV2 and TRBJ2-1, with 8 nucleotides matching TRBD1. CDR1 is SNHLY, CDR2 FYNNEI, per germline. The CDR3 is 13 residues long. Trimming removed 6 bases from V and 5 bases from J; junction bases left unmatched: 3. The CDR3, as DNA: TGTGCCAGCAGAGGACAGGGTGACAATGAGCAGTTCTTC. This encodes CASRGQGDNEQFF.

This chain links TRBV7-2 with TRBJ2-1, with 9 bases aligning to TRBD2. V trimming: 3 bases; J trimming: 5 bases; junction bases outside the gene matches: 5. The germline V gene encodes CDR1 SGHTA and CDR2 FQGNSA. There are 15 residues in the CDR3. In nucleotides, the CDR3 is TGTGCCAGCAGCTTTAGCGGGGGTACCCACAATGAGCAGTTCTTC. Protein product: CASSFSGGTHNEQFF.

The V gene is TRBV21-1, the J gene TRBJ2-7; TRBD2 reflects the table's D call only, with no check against the DNA. TRBV21-1 has pseudogene status. CDR3 length: 20 residues. This CDR3 is CASSKAYKLGRPPIDYEQYF. The CDR3 region has the DNA TGTGCCAGCAGCAAAGCGTATAAACTAGGGAGACCGCCGATCGACTACGAGCAGTACTTC.

The rearrangement links TRBV21-1 to TRBJ2-7; no DNA check was done on the table's D call, TRBD1. TRBV21-1 is labeled a pseudogene. This CDR3 spans 17 amino acids. DNA of the CDR3: TGTGCCAGCAGCAAAGAGAGGACAGGCCGTACTGACTACGAGCAGTACGTC. It translates to CASSKERTGRTDYEQYV.

J is TRBJ2-5 and V is TRBV5-6; D possibly corresponds to TRBD2 (5 bases). V shed 1 base and J shed 5 bases, with 12 bases lying between them. CDR1 SGHDT and CDR2 YYEEEE come from the germline V gene. CDR3 length: 14 residues. CDR3 coding DNA: TGTGCCAGCAGCTTGATAGAGGGCAGGGAGACCCAGTACTTC. Its translation: CASSLIEGRETQYF.

This clone was observed once. This chain uses TRBV9 with TRBJ2-1; the D is unclear. This CDR3 comprises 13 residues. The germline gives CDR1 SGDLS, CDR2 YYNGEE. V gave up 5 bases and J gave up 0 bases, with 6 bases separating them. CDR3: CASSPSSYNEQFF. Here the CDR3 DNA reads TGTGCCAGCAGTCCTAGCTCCTACAATGAGCAGTTCTTC.